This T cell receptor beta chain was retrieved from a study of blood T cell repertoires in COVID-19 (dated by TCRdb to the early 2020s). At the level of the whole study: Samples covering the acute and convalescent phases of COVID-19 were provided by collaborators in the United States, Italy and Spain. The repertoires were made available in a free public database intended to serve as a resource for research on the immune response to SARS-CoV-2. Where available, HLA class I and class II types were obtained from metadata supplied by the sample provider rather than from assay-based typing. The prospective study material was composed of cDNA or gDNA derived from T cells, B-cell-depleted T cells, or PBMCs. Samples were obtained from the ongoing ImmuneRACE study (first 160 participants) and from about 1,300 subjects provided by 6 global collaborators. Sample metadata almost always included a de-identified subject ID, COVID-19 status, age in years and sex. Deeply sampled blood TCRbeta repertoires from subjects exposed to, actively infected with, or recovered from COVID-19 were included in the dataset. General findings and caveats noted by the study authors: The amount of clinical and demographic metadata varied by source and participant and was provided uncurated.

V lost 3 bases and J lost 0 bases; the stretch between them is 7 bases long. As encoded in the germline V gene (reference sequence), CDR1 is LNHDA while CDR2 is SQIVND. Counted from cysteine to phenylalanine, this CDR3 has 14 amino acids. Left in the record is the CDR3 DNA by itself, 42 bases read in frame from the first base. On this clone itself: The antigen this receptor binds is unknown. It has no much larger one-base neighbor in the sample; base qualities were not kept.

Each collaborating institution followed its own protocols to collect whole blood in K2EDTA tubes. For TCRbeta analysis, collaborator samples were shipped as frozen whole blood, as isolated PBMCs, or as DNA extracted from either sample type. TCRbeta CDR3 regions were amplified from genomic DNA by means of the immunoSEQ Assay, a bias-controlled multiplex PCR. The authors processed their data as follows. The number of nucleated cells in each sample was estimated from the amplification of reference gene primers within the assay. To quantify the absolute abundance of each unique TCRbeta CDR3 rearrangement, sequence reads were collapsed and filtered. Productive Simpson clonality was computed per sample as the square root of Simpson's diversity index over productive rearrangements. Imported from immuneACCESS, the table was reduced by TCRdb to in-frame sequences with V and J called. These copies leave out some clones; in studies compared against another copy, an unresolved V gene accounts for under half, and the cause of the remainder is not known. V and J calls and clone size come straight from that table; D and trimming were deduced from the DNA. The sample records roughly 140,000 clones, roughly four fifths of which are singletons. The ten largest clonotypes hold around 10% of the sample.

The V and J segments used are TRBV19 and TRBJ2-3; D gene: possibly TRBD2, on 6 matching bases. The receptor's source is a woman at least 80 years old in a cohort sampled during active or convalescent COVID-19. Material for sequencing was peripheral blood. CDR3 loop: CASSMGTSTDTQYF. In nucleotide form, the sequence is TGTGCCAGTAGTATGGGGACTAGCACAGATACGCAGTATTTT.